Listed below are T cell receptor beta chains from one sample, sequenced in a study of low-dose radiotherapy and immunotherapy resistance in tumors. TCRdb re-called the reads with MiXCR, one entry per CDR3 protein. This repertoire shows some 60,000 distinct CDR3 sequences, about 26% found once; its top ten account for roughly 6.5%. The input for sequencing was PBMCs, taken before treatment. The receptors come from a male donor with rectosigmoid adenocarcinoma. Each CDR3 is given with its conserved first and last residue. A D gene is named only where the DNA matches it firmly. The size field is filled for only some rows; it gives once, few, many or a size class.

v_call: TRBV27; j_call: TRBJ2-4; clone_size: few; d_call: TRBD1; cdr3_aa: CASSFAGTAKNIQYF; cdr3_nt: TGTGCCAGCAGTTTTGCAGGGACAGCTAAAAACATTCAGTACTTC
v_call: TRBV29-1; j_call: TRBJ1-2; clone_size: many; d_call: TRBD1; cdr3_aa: CSVVGQGASGYTF; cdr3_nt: TGCAGCGTTGTGGGACAGGGGGCAAGTGGCTACACCTTC
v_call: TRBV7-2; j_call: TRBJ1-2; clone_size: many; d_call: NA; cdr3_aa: CASSLQGNGYTF; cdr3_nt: TGTGCCAGCAGCTTACAGGGTAATGGCTACACCTTC
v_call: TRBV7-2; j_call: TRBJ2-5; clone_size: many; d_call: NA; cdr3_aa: CASSRGRETQYF; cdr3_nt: TGTGCCAGCAGCCGGGGGCGGGAGACCCAGTACTTC
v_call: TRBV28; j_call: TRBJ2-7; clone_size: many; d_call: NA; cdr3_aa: CASSGTGTIYEQYF; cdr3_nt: TGTGCCAGCAGCGGAACCGGGACGATTTACGAGCAGTACTTC
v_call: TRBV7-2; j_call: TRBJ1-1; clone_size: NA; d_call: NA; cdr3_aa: CASSLDNVNTEAFF; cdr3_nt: TGTGCCAGCAGCTTAGACAACGTGAACACTGAAGCTTTCTTT
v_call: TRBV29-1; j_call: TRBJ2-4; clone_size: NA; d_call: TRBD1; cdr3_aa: CSVEGTGVGAKNIQYF; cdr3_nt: TGCAGCGTTGAGGGGACAGGGGTTGGGGCCAAAAACATTCAGTACTTC
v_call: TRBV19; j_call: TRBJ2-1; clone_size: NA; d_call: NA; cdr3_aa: CASSPPLYNEQFF; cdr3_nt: TGTGCCAGTAGTCCGCCCCTTTACAATGAGCAGTTCTTC
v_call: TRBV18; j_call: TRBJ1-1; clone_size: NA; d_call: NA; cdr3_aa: CASSPPKGVGAEAFF; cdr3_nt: TGTGCCAGCTCACCACCGAAGGGGGTGGGCGCTGAAGCTTTCTTT
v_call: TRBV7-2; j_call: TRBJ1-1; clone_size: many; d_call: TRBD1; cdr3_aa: CASSLAKDRPNTEAFF; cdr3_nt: TGTGCCAGCAGCTTAGCTAAGGACAGGCCGAACACTGAAGCTTTCTTT
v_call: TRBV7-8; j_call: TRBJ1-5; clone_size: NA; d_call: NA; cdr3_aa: CASSLGGMVNQPQHF; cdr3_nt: TGTGCCAGCAGCTTAGGGGGGATGGTCAATCAGCCCCAGCATTTT
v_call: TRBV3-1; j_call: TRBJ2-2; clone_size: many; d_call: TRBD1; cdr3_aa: CASSPGKGAKGGELFF; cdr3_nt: TGTGCCAGCAGCCCTGGGAAGGGGGCTAAGGGCGGGGAGCTGTTTTTT
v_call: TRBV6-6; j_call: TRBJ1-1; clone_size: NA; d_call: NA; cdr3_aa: CASSYSTVGEAFF; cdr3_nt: TGTGCCAGCAGTTACTCGACGGTCGGCGAAGCTTTCTTT
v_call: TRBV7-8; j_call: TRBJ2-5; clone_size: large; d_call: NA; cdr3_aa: CASSSPSDLQETQYF; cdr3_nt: TGTGCCAGCAGCTCGCCGTCTGATTTACAAGAGACCCAGTACTTC
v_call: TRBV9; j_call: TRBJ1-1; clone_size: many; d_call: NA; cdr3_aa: CASSVGGVGVNTEAFF; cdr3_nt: TGTGCCAGCAGCGTAGGCGGCGTCGGGGTGAACACTGAAGCTTTCTTT
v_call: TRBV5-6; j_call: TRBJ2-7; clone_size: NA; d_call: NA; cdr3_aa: CASSPYVGGSYEQYF; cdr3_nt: TGTGCCAGCAGCCCCTATGTAGGGGGATCCTACGAGCAGTACTTC
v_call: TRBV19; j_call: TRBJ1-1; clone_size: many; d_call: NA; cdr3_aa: CASSWGLPTHTEAFF; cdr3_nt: TGTGCCAGTAGTTGGGGACTACCCACCCACACTGAAGCTTTCTTT
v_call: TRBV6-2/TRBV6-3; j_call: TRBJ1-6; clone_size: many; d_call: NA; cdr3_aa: CASSSTGVAYNSPLHF; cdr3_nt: TGTGCCAGCAGTTCCACCGGCGTCGCCTATAATTCACCCCTCCACTTT
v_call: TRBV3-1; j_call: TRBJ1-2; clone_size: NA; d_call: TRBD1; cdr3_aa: CASGAGTAGGYTF; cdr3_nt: TGTGCCAGTGGTGCCGGGACAGCGGGAGGCTACACCTTC
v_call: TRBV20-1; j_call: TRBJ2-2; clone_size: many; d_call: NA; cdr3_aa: CSARDWGNTGELFF; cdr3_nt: TGCAGTGCTAGAGATTGGGGGAACACCGGGGAGCTGTTTTTT
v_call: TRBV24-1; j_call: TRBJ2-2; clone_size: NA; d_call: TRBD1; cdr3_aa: CATSDQGQGGFGELFF; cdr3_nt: TGTGCCACCAGTGACCAAGGACAGGGGGGCTTCGGGGAGCTGTTTTTT
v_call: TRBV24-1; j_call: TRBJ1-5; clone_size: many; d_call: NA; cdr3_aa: CATSGRDFNQPQHF; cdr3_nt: TGTGCCACCAGTGGCCGGGACTTCAATCAGCCCCAGCATTTT
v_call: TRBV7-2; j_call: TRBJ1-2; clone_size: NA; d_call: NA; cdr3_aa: CASSFPGSLGYTF; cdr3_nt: TGTGCCAGCAGCTTCCCAGGATCCCTAGGCTACACCTTC
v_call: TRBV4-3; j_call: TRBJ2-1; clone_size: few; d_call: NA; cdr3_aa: CASSPTGVSYNEQFF; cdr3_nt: TGCGCCAGCAGCCCGACAGGAGTCTCCTACAATGAGCAGTTCTTC
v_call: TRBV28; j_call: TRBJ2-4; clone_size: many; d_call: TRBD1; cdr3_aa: CASSGQGFGQNIQYF; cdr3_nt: TGTGCCAGCAGTGGACAGGGGTTTGGTCAAAACATTCAGTACTTC
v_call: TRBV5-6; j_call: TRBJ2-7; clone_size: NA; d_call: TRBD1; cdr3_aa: CASSGRDRAVSEQYF; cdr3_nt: TGTGCCAGCAGCGGCCGGGACAGGGCCGTCTCCGAGCAGTACTTC
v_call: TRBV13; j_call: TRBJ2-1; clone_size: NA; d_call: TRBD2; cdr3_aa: CASSGRLASEQFF; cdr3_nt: TGTGCCAGCAGTGGACGACTAGCGAGTGAGCAGTTCTTC
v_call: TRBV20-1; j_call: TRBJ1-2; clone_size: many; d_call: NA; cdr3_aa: CSAREQAIANYGYTF; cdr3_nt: TGCAGTGCTAGAGAACAGGCGATAGCTAACTATGGCTACACCTTC
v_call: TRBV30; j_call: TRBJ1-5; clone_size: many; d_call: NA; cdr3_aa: CAWNREEAQPQHF; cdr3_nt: TGTGCCTGGAACAGGGAGGAGGCTCAGCCCCAGCATTTT
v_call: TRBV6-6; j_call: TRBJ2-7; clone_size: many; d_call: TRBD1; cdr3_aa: CASSYDRGNEQYF; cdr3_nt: TGTGCCAGCAGTTACGACAGGGGGAACGAGCAGTACTTC
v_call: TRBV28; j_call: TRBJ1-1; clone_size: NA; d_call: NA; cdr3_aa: CASSYLSAGRNTEAFF; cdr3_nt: TGTGCCAGCAGTTATCTCTCGGCAGGGCGGAACACTGAAGCTTTCTTT
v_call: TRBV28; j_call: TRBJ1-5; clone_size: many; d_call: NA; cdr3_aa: CASSWVSSQPQHF; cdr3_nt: TGTGCCAGCAGTTGGGTGTCGAGTCAGCCCCAGCATTTT
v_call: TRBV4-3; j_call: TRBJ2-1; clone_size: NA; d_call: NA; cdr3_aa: CASSQALLNGNEQFF; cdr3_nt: TGCGCCAGCAGCCAAGCGCTTTTAAACGGCAATGAGCAGTTCTTC
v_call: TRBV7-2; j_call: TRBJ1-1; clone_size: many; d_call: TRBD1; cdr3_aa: CASSPQGQMGTEAFF; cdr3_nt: TGTGCCAGCAGCCCACAGGGACAGATGGGAACTGAAGCTTTCTTT
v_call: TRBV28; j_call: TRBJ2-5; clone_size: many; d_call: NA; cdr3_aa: CASSFRTRRQETQYF; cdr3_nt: TGTGCCAGCAGTTTTCGGACCCGGCGGCAAGAGACCCAGTACTTC
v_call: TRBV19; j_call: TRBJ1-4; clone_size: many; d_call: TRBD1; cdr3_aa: CASNAGTGNGKLFF; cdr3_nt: TGTGCCAGTAACGCCGGGACAGGGAACGGAAAACTGTTTTTT
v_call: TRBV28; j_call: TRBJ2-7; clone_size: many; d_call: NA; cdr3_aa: CASRQGLAYEQYF; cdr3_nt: TGTGCCAGCAGACAGGGACTGGCGTACGAGCAGTACTTC
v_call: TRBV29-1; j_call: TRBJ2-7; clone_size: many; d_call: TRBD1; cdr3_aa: CSVDGGQGNNEQYF; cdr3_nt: TGCAGCGTTGATGGCGGACAGGGGAACAACGAGCAGTACTTC
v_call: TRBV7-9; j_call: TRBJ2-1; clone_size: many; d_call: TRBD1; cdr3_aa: CASSVQGSSWNEQFF; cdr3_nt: TGTGCCAGCAGCGTACAGGGGAGTAGTTGGAATGAGCAGTTCTTC